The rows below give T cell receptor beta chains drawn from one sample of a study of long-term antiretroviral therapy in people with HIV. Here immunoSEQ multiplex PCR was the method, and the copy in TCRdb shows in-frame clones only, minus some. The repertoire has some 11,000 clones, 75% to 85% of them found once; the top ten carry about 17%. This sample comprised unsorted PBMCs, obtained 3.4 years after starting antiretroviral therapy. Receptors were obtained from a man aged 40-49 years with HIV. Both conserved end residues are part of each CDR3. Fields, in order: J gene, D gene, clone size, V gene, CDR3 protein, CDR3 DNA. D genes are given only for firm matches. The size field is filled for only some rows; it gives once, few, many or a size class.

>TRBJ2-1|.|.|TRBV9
CASSLDRYNEQFF
TGTGCCAGCAGCCTGGACAGATACAATGAGCAGTTCTTC
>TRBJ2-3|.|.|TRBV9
CASSVGTSVTQYF
TGTGCCAGCAGCGTAGGTACATCAGTTACGCAGTATTTT
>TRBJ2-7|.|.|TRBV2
CASTSDLGIYEQYF
TGTGCCAGCACCTCTGACTTGGGTATCTACGAGCAGTACTTC
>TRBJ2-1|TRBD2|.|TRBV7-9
CASSPGLAASSYNEQFF
TGTGCCAGCAGCCCGGGACTAGCGGCGAGCTCCTACAATGAGCAGTTCTTC
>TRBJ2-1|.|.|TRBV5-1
CASSLVGDNEQFF
TGCGCCAGCAGCTTGGTCGGGGACAATGAGCAGTTCTTC
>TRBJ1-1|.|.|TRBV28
CASSSPLPGGTEAFF
TGTGCCAGCAGTTCACCCCTGCCTGGGGGAACTGAAGCTTTCTTT
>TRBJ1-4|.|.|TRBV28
CASSLGYSQGEKLFF
TGTGCCAGCAGTTTAGGGTACTCACAGGGTGAAAAACTGTTTTTT
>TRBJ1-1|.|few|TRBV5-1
CASSQGVYSGTEAFF
TGCGCCAGCAGCCAAGGGGTGTACTCCGGCACTGAAGCTTTCTTT
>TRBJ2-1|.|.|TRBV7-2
CASSVLRGSYNEQFF
TGTGCCAGCAGCGTACTCCGGGGCTCCTACAATGAGCAGTTCTTC
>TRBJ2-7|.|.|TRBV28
CASSTTGNEQYF
TGTGCCAGCAGTACCACAGGTAACGAGCAGTACTTC
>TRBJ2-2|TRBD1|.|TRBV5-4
CASSNVRWTGGNTGELFF
TGTGCCAGCAGCAACGTAAGGTGGACAGGGGGAAACACCGGGGAGCTGTTTTTT